This T cell receptor beta chain was retrieved from a study of human T cells and chemical hapten exposure. The CDR3 totals 13 residues. The V and J ends lost 0 bases and 3 bases respectively, with 5 bases between them. The germline gives CDR1 MGHRA, CDR2 YSYEKL. The time point was: patch test 1, 2 weeks after DPC sensitization. Treatment in this sample: therapeutic diphenylcyclopropenone sensitization with weekly scalp DPC. TCRdb redid the calling of the RACE reads with MiXCR, one entry per CDR3 protein. The sample includes nearly 350,000 distinct CDR3 sequences, approximately 6.3% seen only once; the top ten take approximately 8%. This clonotype was counted a few times. Its cognate antigen is unknown. Notes on the study in general: Alopecia in the donors means their immune response may deviate from healthy people's.

The chain links TRBV4-1 to TRBJ1-2; perhaps TRBD1 as D (5 bases). The sequences come from whole blood, collected in connection with sensitization to the hapten diphenylcyclopropenone (DPC). The sequence derives from a woman between 18 and 30 years old with alopecia areata. Some clones in this sample may be carry-over from other donors' samples. The CDR3 is CASSQDRDYGYTF. The CDR3, as DNA: TGCGCCAGCAGCCAAGACAGGGACTATGGCTACACCTTC.